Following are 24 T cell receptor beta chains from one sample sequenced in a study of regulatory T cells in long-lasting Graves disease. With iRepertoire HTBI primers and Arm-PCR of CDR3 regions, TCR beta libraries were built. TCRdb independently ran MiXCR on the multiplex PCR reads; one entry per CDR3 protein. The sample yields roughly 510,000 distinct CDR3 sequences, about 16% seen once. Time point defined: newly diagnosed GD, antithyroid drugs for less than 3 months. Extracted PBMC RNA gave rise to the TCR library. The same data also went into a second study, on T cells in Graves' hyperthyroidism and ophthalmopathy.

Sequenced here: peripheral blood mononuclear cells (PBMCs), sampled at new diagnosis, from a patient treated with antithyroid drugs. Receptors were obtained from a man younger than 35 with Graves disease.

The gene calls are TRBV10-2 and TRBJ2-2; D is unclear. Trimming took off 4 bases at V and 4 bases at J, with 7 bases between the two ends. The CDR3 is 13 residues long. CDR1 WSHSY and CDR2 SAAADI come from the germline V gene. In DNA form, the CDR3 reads TGCGCCAGCAGTGTAGGAATCACCGGGGAGCTGTTTTTT. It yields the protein CASSVGITGELFF.

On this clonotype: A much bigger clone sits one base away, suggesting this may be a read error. The CDR3 region is CASPLSQGGNQPQHF. As DNA, the CDR3 is TGTGCCAGCCCCTTAAGCCAGGGGGGCAATCAGCCCCAGCATTTT. The chain is built from TRBV18 and TRBJ1-5; TRBD1 aligns across 7 bases. The V segment lost 8 bases and the J segment 2 bases; nucleotides outside the gene matches: 9. Germline V gene data show CDR1 as KGHSH and CDR2 as LQKENI. The CDR3 is 15 amino acids.

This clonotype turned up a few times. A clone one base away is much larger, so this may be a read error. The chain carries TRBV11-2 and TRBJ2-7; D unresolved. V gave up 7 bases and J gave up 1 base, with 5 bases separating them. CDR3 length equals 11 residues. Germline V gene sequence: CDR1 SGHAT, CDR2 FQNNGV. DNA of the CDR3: TGTGCCAGCACCCAATCCTACGAGCAGTACTTC. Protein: CASTQSYEQYF.

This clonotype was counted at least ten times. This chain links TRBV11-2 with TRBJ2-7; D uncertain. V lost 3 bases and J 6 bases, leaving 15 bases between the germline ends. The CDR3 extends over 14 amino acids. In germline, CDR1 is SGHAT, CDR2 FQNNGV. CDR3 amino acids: CASSFASLTPEQYF. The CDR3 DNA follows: TGTGCCAGCAGCTTTGCCAGCCTCACACCCGAGCAGTACTTC.

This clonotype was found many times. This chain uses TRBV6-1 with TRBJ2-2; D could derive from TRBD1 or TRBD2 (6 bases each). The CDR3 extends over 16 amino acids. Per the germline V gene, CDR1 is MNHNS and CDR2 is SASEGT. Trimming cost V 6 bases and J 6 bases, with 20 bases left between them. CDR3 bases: TGTGCCAGCAGAGACGAAGGGGGGCTCGGAGCCGGGGAGCTGTTTTTT. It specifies CASRDEGGLGAGELFF.

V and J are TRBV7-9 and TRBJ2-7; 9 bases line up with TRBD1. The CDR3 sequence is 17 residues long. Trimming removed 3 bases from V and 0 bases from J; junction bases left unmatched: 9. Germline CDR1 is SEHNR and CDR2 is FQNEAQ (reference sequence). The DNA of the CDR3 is TGTGCCAGCAGCTTCCCCCGGACAGGGGATTTCTCCTACGAGCAGTACTTC. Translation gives CASSFPRTGDFSYEQYF. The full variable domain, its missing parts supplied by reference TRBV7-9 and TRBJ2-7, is DTGVSQNPRHKITKRGQNVTFRCDPISEHNRLYWYRQTLGQGPEFLTYFQNEAQLEKSRLLSDRFSAERPKGSFSTLEIQRTEQGDSAMYLCASSFPRTGDFSYEQYFGPGTRLTVT.

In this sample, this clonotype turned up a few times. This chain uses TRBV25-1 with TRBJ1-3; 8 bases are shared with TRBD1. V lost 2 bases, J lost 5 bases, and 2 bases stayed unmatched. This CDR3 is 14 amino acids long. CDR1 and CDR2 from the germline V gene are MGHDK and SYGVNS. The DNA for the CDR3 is TGTGCCAGCAGTGAACAGGGGGCACGAAACACCATATATTTT. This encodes CASSEQGARNTIYF.

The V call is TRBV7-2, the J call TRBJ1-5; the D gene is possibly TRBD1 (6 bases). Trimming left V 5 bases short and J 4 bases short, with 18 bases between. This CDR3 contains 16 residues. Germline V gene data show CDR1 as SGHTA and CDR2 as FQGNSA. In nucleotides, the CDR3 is TGTGCCAGCAGCGGTGGCCGGGGGCGCGGGAATCAGCCCCAGCATTTT. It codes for CASSGGRGRGNQPQHF.

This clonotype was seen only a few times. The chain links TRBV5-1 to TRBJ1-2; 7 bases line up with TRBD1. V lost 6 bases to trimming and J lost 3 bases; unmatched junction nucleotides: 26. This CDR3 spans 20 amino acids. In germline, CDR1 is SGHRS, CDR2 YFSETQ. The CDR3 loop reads CASILFFGQVEAGEHYGYTF. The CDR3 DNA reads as TGCGCCAGCATCCTTTTTTTCGGACAGGTAGAGGCGGGGGAACACTATGGCTACACCTTC.

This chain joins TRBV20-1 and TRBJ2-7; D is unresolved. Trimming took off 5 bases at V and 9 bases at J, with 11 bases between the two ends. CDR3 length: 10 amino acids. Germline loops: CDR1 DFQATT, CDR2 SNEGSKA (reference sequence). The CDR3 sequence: CSAFYVRQYF. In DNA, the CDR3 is TGCAGTGCTTTCTACGTCAGGCAGTACTTC.

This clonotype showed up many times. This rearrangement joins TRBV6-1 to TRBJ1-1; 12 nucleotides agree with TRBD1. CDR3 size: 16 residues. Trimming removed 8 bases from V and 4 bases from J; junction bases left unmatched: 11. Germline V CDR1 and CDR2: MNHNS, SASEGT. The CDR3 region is CASPGTGGFISTEAFF. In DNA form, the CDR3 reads TGTGCCAGCCCTGGGACAGGGGGCTTTATTAGCACTGAAGCTTTCTTT.

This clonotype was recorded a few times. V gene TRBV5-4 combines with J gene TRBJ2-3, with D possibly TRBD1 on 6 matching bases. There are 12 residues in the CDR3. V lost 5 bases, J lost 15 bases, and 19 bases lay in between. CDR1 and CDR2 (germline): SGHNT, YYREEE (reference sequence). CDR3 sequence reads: CASSFQITGHYF. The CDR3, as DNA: TGTGCCAGCAGTTTTCAAATTACAGGGCACTATTTT.

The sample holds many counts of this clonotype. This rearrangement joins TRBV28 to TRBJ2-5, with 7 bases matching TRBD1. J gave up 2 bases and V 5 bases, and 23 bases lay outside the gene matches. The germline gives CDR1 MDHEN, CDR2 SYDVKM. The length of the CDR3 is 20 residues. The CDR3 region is CASSTLLPDTGVYLQETQYF. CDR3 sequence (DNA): TGTGCCAGCAGTACACTCCTACCGGACACAGGGGTCTACCTTCAAGAGACCCAGTACTTC.

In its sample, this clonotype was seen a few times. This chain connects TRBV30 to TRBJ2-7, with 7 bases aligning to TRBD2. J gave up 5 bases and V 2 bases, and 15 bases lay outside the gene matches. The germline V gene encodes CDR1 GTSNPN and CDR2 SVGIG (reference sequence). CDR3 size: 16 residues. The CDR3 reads CAWSSSGLVFPHEQYF. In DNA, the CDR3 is TGTGCCTGGAGTTCGTCCGGACTAGTGTTCCCCCACGAGCAGTACTTC.

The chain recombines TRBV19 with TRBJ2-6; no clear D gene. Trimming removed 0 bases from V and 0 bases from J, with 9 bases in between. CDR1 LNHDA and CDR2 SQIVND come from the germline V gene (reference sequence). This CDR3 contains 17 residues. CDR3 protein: CASSIDRTLSGANVLTF. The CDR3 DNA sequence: TGTGCCAGTAGTATAGACCGAACACTCTCTGGGGCCAACGTCCTGACTTTC.

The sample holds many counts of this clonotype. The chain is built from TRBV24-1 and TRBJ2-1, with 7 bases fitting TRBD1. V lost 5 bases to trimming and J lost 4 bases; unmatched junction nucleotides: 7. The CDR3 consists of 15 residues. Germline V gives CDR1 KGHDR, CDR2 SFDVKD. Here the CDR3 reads CATSALDRSYNEQFF. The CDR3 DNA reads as TGTGCCACCAGTGCGCTGGACAGGTCTTACAATGAGCAGTTCTTC.

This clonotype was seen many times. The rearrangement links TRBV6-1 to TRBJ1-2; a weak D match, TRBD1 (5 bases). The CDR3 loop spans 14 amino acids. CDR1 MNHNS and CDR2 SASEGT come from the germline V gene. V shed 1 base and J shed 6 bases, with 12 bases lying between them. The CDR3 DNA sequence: TGTGCCAGCAGTGAAGGTGTGGGGCTCAATGGCTACACCTTC. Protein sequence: CASSEGVGLNGYTF.

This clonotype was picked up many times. The CDR3 reads CASSPIGSYNEQFF. Written as DNA, the CDR3 is TGTGCCAGCAGTCCGATCGGGTCCTACAATGAGCAGTTCTTC. This rearrangement joins TRBV12-3 or TRBV12-4 to TRBJ2-1, with D hard to call. The V end was cut by 5 bases, the J end by 1 base, with 9 bases between. The CDR3 has 14 amino acids.

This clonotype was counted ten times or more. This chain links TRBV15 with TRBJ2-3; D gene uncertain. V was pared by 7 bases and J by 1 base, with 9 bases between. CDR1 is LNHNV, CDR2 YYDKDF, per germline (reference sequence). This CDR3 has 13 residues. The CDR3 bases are TGTGCCACCACCGCCAAGGGCACAGATACGCAGTATTTT. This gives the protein CATTAKGTDTQYF.

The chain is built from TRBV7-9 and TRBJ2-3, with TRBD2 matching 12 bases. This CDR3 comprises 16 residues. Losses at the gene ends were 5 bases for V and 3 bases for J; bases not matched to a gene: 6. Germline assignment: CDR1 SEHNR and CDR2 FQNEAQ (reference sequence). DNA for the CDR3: TGTGCCAGCAGCCTGCTAGCGGGAGGGGCGACAGATACGCAGTATTTT. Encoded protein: CASSLLAGGATDTQYF.

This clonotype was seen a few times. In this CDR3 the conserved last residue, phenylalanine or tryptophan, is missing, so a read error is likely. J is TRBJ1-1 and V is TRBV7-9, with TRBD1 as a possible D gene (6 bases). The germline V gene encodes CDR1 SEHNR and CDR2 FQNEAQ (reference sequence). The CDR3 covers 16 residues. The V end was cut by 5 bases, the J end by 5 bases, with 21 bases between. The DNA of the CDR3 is TGTGCCAGCAGCCCACAGGGCCCCCTGGCAAGGACTGAAGCTTTCCTT. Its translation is CASSPQGPLARTEAFL.

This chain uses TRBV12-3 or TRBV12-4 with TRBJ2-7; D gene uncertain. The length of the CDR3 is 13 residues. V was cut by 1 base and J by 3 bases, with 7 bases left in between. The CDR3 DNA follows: TGTGCCAGCAGTTTAGGGCGTAACTACGAGCAGTACTTC. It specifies CASSLGRNYEQYF.

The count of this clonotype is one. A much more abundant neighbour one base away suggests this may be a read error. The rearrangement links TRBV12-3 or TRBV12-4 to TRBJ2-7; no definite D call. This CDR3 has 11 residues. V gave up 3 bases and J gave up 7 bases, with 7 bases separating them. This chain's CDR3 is CASSFPNEQYF. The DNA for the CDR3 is TGTGCCAGCAGTTTCCCCAATGAGCAGTACTTC.

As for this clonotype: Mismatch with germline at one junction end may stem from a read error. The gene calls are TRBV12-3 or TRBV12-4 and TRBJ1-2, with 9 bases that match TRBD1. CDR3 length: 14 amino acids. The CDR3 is CAGSDGTGIYGYTF. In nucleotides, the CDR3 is TGTGCCGGCAGTGACGGGACAGGGATCTATGGCTACACCTTC.